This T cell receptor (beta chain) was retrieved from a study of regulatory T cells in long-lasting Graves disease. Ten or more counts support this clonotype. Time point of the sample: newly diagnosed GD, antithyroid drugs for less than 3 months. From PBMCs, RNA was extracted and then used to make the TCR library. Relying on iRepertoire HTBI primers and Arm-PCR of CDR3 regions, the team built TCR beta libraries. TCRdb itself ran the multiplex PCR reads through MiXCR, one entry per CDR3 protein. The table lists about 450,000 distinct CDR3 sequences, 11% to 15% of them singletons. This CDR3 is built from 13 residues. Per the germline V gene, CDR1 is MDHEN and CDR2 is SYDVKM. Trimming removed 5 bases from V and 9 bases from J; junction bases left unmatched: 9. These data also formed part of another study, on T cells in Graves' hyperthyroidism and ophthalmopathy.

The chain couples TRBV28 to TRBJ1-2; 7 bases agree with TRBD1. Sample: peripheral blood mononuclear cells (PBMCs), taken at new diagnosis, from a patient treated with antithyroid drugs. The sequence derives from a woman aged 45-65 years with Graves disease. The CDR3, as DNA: TGTGCCAGCAGTCCGGGACAGCGCCGTAGCTACACCTTC. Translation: CASSPGQRRSYTF.